The 14 T cell receptor beta chains given below trace back to one sample, sequenced in a study of blood T cell repertoires in COVID-19. Sequencing used immunoSEQ multiplex PCR; TCRdb keeps in-frame clones, though not all of them. The sample yields 150,000 to 200,000 clones, approximately 84% seen once. Sequencing was performed on PBMCs or T cells enriched from blood (not recorded which). The source of these receptors is a man aged 45-65 years who had recovered from COVID-19.

The rearrangement joins TRBV7-3 to TRBJ1-1, with a tentative D call TRBD1 (6 bases). Trimming left V 2 bases short and J 4 bases short, with 14 bases between. The CDR3 has 15 amino acids. CDR1 is SGHTA and CDR2 is FQGTGA in the germline V gene. CDR3 bases: TGTGCCAGCAGCTTATCAGGCAGGGGTGGCACTGAAGCTTTCTTT. Its protein is CASSLSGRGGTEAFF.

The chain recombines TRBV6-2 or TRBV6-3 with TRBJ2-7; a possible D gene is TRBD1 (6 bases). Trimming removed 5 bases from V and 9 bases from J, with 20 bases in between. From germline, CDR1 is MNHEY and CDR2 SVGEGT. The length of the CDR3 is 14 residues. This chain's CDR3 is CASSDPGQPLGQYF. CDR3 DNA sequence: TGTGCCAGCAGTGACCCCGGACAGCCTTTGGGGCAGTACTTC.

This clone was observed a few times. The chain uses TRBV9 and TRBJ2-7, with 10 bases fitting TRBD2. CDR3 size: 17 residues. The V and J ends lost 2 bases and 2 bases, in that order; junction bases with no gene match: 10. Germline assignment: CDR1 SGDLS and CDR2 YYNGEE. CDR3 DNA sequence: TGTGCCAGCAGCGTCCAAGACGGGAGCGGGGGGGCCTACGAGCAGTACTTC. Protein: CASSVQDGSGGAYEQYF.

The V and J genes are TRBV6-1 and TRBJ1-3, with D possibly being TRBD1 (6 bases). Trimming removed 4 bases from V and 1 base from J, with 17 bases in between. CDR1 is MNHNS, CDR2 SASEGT, per germline. The CDR3 runs 17 residues. CDR3 in amino acids: CASSADRTVGSGNTIYF. The CDR3 nucleotides are TGTGCCAGCAGTGCCGACAGGACGGTCGGGTCTGGAAACACCATATATTTT.

This chain connects TRBV9 to TRBJ1-2; 8 nucleotides match TRBD1. Per germline, CDR1 SGDLS and CDR2 YYNGEE. V gave up 3 bases and J gave up 8 bases; unmatched junction bases: 3. This CDR3 spans 12 amino acids. The CDR3 DNA follows: TGTGCCAGCAGCGACGGGACAGGCGGCTACACCTTC. Amino acids: CASSDGTGGYTF.

DNA for the CDR3: TGTGCCAGCAGTTACGACAGGGGGGGCAATCAGCCCCAGCATTTT. Translation gives CASSYDRGGNQPQHF. V usage is TRBV6-6 and J usage is TRBJ1-5; 9 positions agree with TRBD1. The CDR3 has 15 residues. V gave up 2 bases and J gave up 2 bases; unmatched junction bases: 1. Germline CDR1 is MNHNY and CDR2 is SVGAGI (reference sequence).

This clone was seen more than once but under ten times. This sequence joins TRBV7-9 and TRBJ2-2, with 9 bases matching TRBD2. Losses at the gene ends were 5 bases for V and 6 bases for J; bases not matched to a gene: 13. Germline V lookup: CDR1 SEHNR, CDR2 FQNEAQ (reference sequence). The CDR3 extends over 17 amino acids. The CDR3 coding sequence is TGTGCCAGCAGCCCCGGCGGAGGCGGCGGGGGGGCCGGGGAGCTGTTTTTT. Translating gives CASSPGGGGGGAGELFF.

The chain has TRBV6-1 and TRBJ1-4, with D hard to call. The V and J ends lost 3 bases and 8 bases respectively, with 13 bases between them. Germline values: CDR1 MNHNS, CDR2 SASEGT. This CDR3 has 14 amino acids. The CDR3 loop is CASSDNGVREKLFF. The CDR3 coding sequence is TGTGCCAGCAGTGACAACGGGGTTCGGGAAAAACTGTTTTTT.

This chain connects TRBV5-1 to TRBJ2-7; 12 bases fit TRBD1. From germline, CDR1 is SGHRS and CDR2 YFSETQ. Trimming took 3 bases from V and 5 from J; bases not matched to a gene: 9. The CDR3 has 16 amino acids. The CDR3 coding sequence is TGCGCCAGCAGCTCTACCACCGGGACAGGGGGCGACGAGCAGTACTTC. This gives the protein CASSSTTGTGGDEQYF.

The chain combines TRBV10-2 with TRBJ1-1, with 7 bases matching TRBD1. Germline V gene sequence: CDR1 WSHSY, CDR2 SAAADI. V gave up 2 bases and J gave up 6 bases; unmatched junction bases: 9. The CDR3 runs 15 residues. This CDR3 is CASSEPTGTVAEAFF. The CDR3 DNA reads TGCGCCAGCAGTGAGCCGACAGGGACGGTGGCTGAAGCTTTCTTT.

This chain uses TRBV5-1 with TRBJ2-2; D possibly corresponds to TRBD1 (6 bases). The V gene's germline CDR1 is SGHRS and CDR2 YFSETQ. V shed 3 bases and J shed 0 bases, with 9 bases lying between them. CDR3 size: 15 residues. The CDR3 region is CASSYGTSNTGELFF. CDR3 nucleotides: TGCGCCAGCAGCTACGGGACATCGAACACCGGGGAGCTGTTTTTT.

The chain has TRBV6-2 or TRBV6-3 and TRBJ1-2; D is undetermined. Germline CDR1 is MNHEY and CDR2 is SVGEGT. This CDR3 contains 15 residues. V gave up 2 bases and J gave up 2 bases, with 12 bases separating them. The CDR3 DNA is TGTGCCAGCAGTTACGGGAGCGGAGGGAACTATGGCTACACCTTC. This encodes CASSYGSGGNYGYTF.

This chain connects TRBV5-1 to TRBJ1-2; TRBD1 aligns across 9 bases. J lost 8 bases, V lost 2 bases, and 10 bases had no gene match. Looked up from germline, CDR1 is SGHRS and CDR2 is YFSETQ. CDR3 length equals 15 residues. This CDR3 reads CASSLGEQGASGYTF. CDR3 nucleotide sequence: TGCGCCAGCAGCTTAGGGGAACAGGGGGCGTCAGGCTACACCTTC.

The chain joins TRBV27 to TRBJ2-7; possibly TRBD2 for D (5 bases). The length of the CDR3 is 13 residues. V gave up 3 bases and J gave up 2 bases, with 8 bases separating them. The germline gives CDR1 MNHEY, CDR2 SMNVEV (reference sequence). The CDR3 is CASSFGKAYEQYF. The DNA of the CDR3 is TGTGCCAGCAGTTTCGGGAAGGCCTACGAGCAGTACTTC.